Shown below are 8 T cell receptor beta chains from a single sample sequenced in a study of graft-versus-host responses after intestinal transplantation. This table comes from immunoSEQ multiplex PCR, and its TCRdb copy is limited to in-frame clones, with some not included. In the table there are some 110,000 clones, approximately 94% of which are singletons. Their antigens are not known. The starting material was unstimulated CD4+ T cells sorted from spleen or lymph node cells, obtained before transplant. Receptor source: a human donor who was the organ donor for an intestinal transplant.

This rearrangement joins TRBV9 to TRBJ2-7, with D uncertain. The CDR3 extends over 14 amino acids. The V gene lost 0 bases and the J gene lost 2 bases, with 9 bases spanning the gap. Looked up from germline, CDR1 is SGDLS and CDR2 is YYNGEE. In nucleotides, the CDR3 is TGTGCCAGCAGCGTAGCCTCGGCTCCCTACGAGCAGTACTTC. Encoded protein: CASSVASAPYEQYF.

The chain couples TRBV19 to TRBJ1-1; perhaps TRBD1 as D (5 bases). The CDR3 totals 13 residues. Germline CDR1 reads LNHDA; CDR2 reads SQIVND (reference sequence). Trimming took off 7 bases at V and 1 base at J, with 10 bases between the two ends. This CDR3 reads CASNRISNTEAFF. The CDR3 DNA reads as TGTGCCAGTAACAGGATTTCGAACACTGAAGCTTTCTTT.

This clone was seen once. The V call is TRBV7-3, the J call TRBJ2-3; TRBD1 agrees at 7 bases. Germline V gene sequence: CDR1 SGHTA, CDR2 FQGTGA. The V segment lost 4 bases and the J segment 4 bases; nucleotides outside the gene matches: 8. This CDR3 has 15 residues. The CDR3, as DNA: TGTGCCAGCAGCTCGACCGGGACAGATGCAGATACGCAGTATTTT. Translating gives CASSSTGTDADTQYF.

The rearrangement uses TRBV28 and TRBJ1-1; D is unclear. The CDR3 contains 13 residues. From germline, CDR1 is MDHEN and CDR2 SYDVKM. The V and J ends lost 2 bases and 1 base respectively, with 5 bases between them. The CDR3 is CASSLRRNTEAFF. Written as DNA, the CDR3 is TGTGCCAGCAGTTTAAGGCGGAACACTGAAGCTTTCTTT.

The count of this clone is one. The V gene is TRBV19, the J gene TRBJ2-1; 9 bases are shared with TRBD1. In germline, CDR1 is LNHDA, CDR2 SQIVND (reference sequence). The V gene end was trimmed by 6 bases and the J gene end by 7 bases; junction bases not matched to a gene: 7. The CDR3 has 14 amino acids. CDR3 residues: CASRNRGRGNEQFF. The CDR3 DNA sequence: TGTGCCAGTAGAAACAGGGGGCGCGGGAATGAGCAGTTCTTC.

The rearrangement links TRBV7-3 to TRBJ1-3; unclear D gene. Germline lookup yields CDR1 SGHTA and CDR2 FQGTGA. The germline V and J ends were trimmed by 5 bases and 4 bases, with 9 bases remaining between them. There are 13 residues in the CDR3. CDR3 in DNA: TGTGCCAGCAGCCGGAAACCCGGAAACACCATATATTTT. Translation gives CASSRKPGNTIYF.

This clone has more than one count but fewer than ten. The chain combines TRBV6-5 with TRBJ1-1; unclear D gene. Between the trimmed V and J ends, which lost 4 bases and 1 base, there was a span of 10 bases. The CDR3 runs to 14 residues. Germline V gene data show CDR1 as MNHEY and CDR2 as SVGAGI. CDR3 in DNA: TGTGCCAGCAGTTCTAGTTGGGCGAACACTGAAGCTTTCTTT. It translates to CASSSSWANTEAFF.

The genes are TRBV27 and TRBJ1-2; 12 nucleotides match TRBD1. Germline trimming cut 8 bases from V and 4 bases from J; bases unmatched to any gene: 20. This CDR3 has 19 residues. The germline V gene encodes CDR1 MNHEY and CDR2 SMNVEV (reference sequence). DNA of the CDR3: TGTGCCAGCGCAACGAAGTCGACCGGGACAGGGGGCCGGATCTATGGCTACACCTTC. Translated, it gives CASATKSTGTGGRIYGYTF.